Listed here is a single T cell receptor (beta chain). The data are from a study of blood T cell repertoires in COVID-19. Overall study: T cells, B-cell-depleted T cells, or PBMCs provided the cDNA or gDNA that served as material.

Cohort assignment relied on participant-reported clinical history. Germline lookup yields CDR1 LGHNA and CDR2 YSLEER. The trim removed 0 bases at V and 1 base at J, leaving 2 bases unmatched. CDR3 length: 15 residues. Original handling: Amplification from reference gene primers served as the basis for estimated nucleated cell counts. Some clones are missing from TCRdb's copy, which holds only in-frame ones; the method was immunoSEQ multiplex PCR. That table gives V, J and clone size, and the DNA gave D and trimming. Among fewer than 250,000 clones listed, about four fifths were seen once. This chain uses TRBV4-3 with TRBJ1-1, with 7 bases matching TRBD1. Sample: PBMCs or T cells enriched from blood (not recorded which). The TCR sequence derives from a woman aged 50 to 60 with acute COVID-19. The CDR3 nucleotides read TGCGCCAGCAGCCAAGACGACAGGGCGAACACTGAAGCTTTCTTT. Encoded protein: CASSQDDRANTEAFF.